This is a list of T cell receptor beta chains from one sample in a study of blood T cells in healthy people across ages. One entry per CDR3 protein, called by TCRdb with MiXCR from the 5' RACE reads. The table lists about 800,000 distinct CDR3 sequences, 20% to 30% of them singletons. The data were also submitted as part of a second study, on T cells of mothers and their children.

Sequencing was done on a sample of blood. These receptors were obtained from a boy younger than 18 in good health. CDR3s include the opening cysteine and the closing phenylalanine or tryptophan. Fields, in order: V gene, J gene, CDR3 protein.

v_gene: TRBV7-8; j_gene: TRBJ2-3; CDR3aa: CASSLSSASTDTQYF
v_gene: TRBV7-9; j_gene: TRBJ2-5; CDR3aa: CASSLSWDNQETQYF
v_gene: TRBV7-9; j_gene: TRBJ1-2; CDR3aa: CASSPEGRRGYGYTF
v_gene: TRBV7-2; j_gene: TRBJ1-3; CDR3aa: CASAHGGTNTIYF
v_gene: TRBV7-2; j_gene: NA; CDR3aa: CASSPAFGSGNLYNEQFF
v_gene: TRBV18; j_gene: NA; CDR3aa: CASSPGERLDEQYF
v_gene: TRBV7-3; j_gene: TRBJ2-3; CDR3aa: CASSFMAGGLDTQYF
v_gene: TRBV5-1; j_gene: TRBJ1-5; CDR3aa: CASSLEGVANQPQHF
v_gene: TRBV5-1; j_gene: TRBJ1-1; CDR3aa: CASRTGAMNTEAFF
v_gene: TRBV6-2/TRBV6-3; j_gene: TRBJ1-6; CDR3aa: CASSYYNSPLHF
v_gene: TRBV7-2; j_gene: TRBJ1-3; CDR3aa: CASSPQAQSSGNTIYF
v_gene: TRBV12-3/TRBV12-4; j_gene: TRBJ2-3; CDR3aa: CASSSPGLTDTQYF
v_gene: TRBV20-1; j_gene: TRBJ2-2; CDR3aa: CSAAREKRNTGELFF
v_gene: TRBV20-1; j_gene: NA; CDR3aa: CSAIHRDRVYEQYF
v_gene: TRBV19; j_gene: TRBJ1-4; CDR3aa: CASSIWGGSNEKLFF
v_gene: TRBV9; j_gene: NA; CDR3aa: CASSVAQGASYEQYF
v_gene: TRBV28; j_gene: NA; CDR3aa: CASSLYAHEQYF
v_gene: TRBV20-1; j_gene: TRBJ2-3; CDR3aa: CSAKVMTGTGLADTQYF
v_gene: TRBV4-3; j_gene: TRBJ2-4; CDR3aa: CASSQNTALLAGDKNIQYF
v_gene: TRBV12-3/TRBV12-4; j_gene: TRBJ2-3; CDR3aa: CASSFGSSGSRSDTQYF
v_gene: TRBV6-5; j_gene: TRBJ2-7; CDR3aa: CASRIGTKSSYEQYF
v_gene: TRBV28; j_gene: TRBJ1-3; CDR3aa: CASRRQDLRGSGNTIYF
v_gene: TRBV4-1; j_gene: TRBJ2-7; CDR3aa: CASSQDGLAGAYEQYF
v_gene: TRBV10-3; j_gene: TRBJ1-1; CDR3aa: CAISPRAEGTEAFF
v_gene: TRBV14; j_gene: TRBJ2-1; CDR3aa: CASSPPGLPYNEQFF
v_gene: TRBV15; j_gene: TRBJ1-2; CDR3aa: CATSIGTDNYGYTF
v_gene: TRBV20-1; j_gene: TRBJ2-6; CDR3aa: CSARLEGGSGANVLTF
v_gene: TRBV11-1; j_gene: TRBJ2-7; CDR3aa: CASSPTVINEQYF
v_gene: TRBV20-1; j_gene: TRBJ1-2; CDR3aa: CSASKQGATNYGYTF
v_gene: TRBV4-3; j_gene: TRBJ2-2; CDR3aa: CASSQDKASGELFF
v_gene: TRBV3-1; j_gene: TRBJ2-1; CDR3aa: CASRKGGQGVNEQFF
v_gene: TRBV12-3/TRBV12-4; j_gene: TRBJ1-4; CDR3aa: CASSYRAGIRGGKLFF
v_gene: TRBV7-2; j_gene: TRBJ2-1; CDR3aa: CASSLGTGGSNEQFF
v_gene: TRBV7-6; j_gene: TRBJ2-3; CDR3aa: CASSLVAGGADTQYF
v_gene: TRBV7-2; j_gene: TRBJ2-5; CDR3aa: CASSRQGLQETQYF
v_gene: TRBV12-3/TRBV12-4; j_gene: TRBJ1-4; CDR3aa: CASSGQINEKLFF
v_gene: TRBV29-1; j_gene: TRBJ2-1; CDR3aa: CSVEGYTGTGANNEQFF
v_gene: TRBV5-1; j_gene: TRBJ2-3; CDR3aa: CASSSGVGADTQYF
v_gene: TRBV4-3; j_gene: TRBJ2-1; CDR3aa: CASSQDLATYNEQFF
v_gene: TRBV4-3; j_gene: TRBJ2-1; CDR3aa: CASSQEAGGSYNEQFF
v_gene: TRBV9; j_gene: TRBJ1-4; CDR3aa: CASSGTGGVNEKLFF
v_gene: TRBV11-2; j_gene: TRBJ2-5; CDR3aa: CASSPMEILPETQYF